The 16 T cell receptor beta chains reported below all come from one sample, sequenced in a study of metastatic and nonmetastatic thyroid tumors. Ahead of thyroid surgery, no patient had received treatment of any kind. TCRdb re-clonotyped the PCR reads via MiXCR. The data show some 15,000 clones, with 15% to 19% seen just once and roughly 17% held by the top ten. Sequenced material: blood. The receptor set was obtained from a female donor with papillary thyroid cancer or a benign thyroid nodule (not recorded which). Some clones in this sample may be carry-over from other donors' samples.

This clone was seen ten or more times. The CDR3 spells CASSLATGGDEKLFF. As DNA, the CDR3 is TGTGCCAGCAGCTTAGCGACAGGGGGCGATGAAAAACTGTTTTTT. The V gene is TRBV7-2, the J gene TRBJ1-4; 10 nucleotides match TRBD1. The germline V gene encodes CDR1 SGHTA and CDR2 FQGNSA. The CDR3 loop spans 15 amino acids. V was pared by 0 bases and J by 6 bases, with 1 base of the junction left unmatched.

This clone was seen ten or more times. V and J are TRBV5-1 and TRBJ1-3, with D hard to call. With 1 base removed from V and 0 bases from J, the gap between germline ends came to 8 bases. Germline lookup yields CDR1 SGHRS and CDR2 YFSETQ. The CDR3 has 15 amino acids. This CDR3 is CASSLSDISGNTIYF. The CDR3 region has the DNA TGCGCCAGCAGCTTGTCGGATATCTCTGGAAACACCATATATTTT.

At least ten counts were recorded for this clone. The chain links TRBV9 to TRBJ2-7; D is undetermined. The length of the CDR3 is 15 residues. The germline CDR1 and CDR2 sequences are SGDLS and YYNGEE. The germline V and J ends were trimmed by 0 bases and 3 bases, with 13 bases remaining between them. CDR3 coding DNA: TGTGCCAGCAGCGTAGCAGACACGAAACTCTACGAGCAGTACTTC. It translates to CASSVADTKLYEQYF.

This clone was counted many times. This chain links TRBV9 with TRBJ2-2, with D perhaps TRBD1 (5 bases). V was trimmed by 0 bases and J by 3 bases, leaving 6 bases between them. Germline lookup yields CDR1 SGDLS and CDR2 YYNGEE. The CDR3 is 14 residues long. CDR3 region: CASSVEGYTGELFF. The CDR3 DNA follows: TGTGCCAGCAGCGTAGAGGGGTACACCGGGGAGCTGTTTTTT.

The chain recombines TRBV6-5 with TRBJ1-3; no reliable D call. The CDR3 runs 17 residues. The V gene's germline CDR1 is MNHEY and CDR2 SVGAGI. The V end lost 1 base, the J end lost 0 bases, and 13 bases lay between the germline ends. The CDR3 loop reads CASSYFSIVLSGNTIYF. The CDR3 coding sequence is TGTGCCAGCAGTTACTTTAGTATAGTCCTCTCTGGAAACACCATATATTTT.

This clone turned up a few times. The V and J genes are TRBV27 and TRBJ1-2, with a tentative D call TRBD1 (5 bases). Deletions cut 3 bases from V and 4 bases from J, with 9 bases between. This CDR3 has 13 residues. Germline CDR1 and CDR2: MNHEY and SMNVEV (reference sequence). In nucleotides, the CDR3 is TGTGCCAGCAGTTTCGGGGGAGCCTATGGCTACACCTTC. As protein: CASSFGGAYGYTF.

In this sample, this clone turned up many times. The rearrangement joins TRBV19 to TRBJ2-7; 9 bases agree with TRBD2. V dropped 0 bases and J dropped 7; count of bases not matched to a gene: 7. Germline lookup yields CDR1 LNHDA and CDR2 SQIVND (reference sequence). This CDR3 spans 15 amino acids. CDR3: CASSIDSGRWREQYF. The CDR3 bases are TGTGCCAGTAGTATAGACAGCGGGAGGTGGCGAGAGCAGTACTTC.

In its sample, this clone was seen many times. V and J are TRBV11-2 and TRBJ2-7, with D possibly being TRBD1 or TRBD2 (6 bases each). This CDR3 comprises 15 residues. Germline V gene data show CDR1 as SGHAT and CDR2 as FQNNGV. Trimming removed 7 bases at V and 6 bases at J, with 22 bases between. The CDR3 is CASNFPVSGAGEQYF. CDR3 bases: TGTGCCAGCAACTTTCCGGTGTCGGGGGCGGGCGAGCAGTACTTC.

Relative to its sample, this clone is medium-sized. The chain uses TRBV11-2 and TRBJ2-2; 9 positions agree with TRBD2. The CDR3 contains 17 residues. With V trimmed by 5 bases and J by 8 bases, 15 bases remained unmatched. In germline, CDR1 is SGHAT, CDR2 FQNNGV. This CDR3 is CASSPRWLAGPKGELFF. As DNA, the CDR3 is TGTGCCAGCAGCCCGCGTTGGCTAGCGGGGCCGAAAGGGGAGCTGTTTTTT.

By sample fraction, this clone is large. The rearrangement joins TRBV7-9 to TRBJ2-2; D might be TRBD1 or TRBD2, each matching 5 bases. Germline CDR1 is SEHNR and CDR2 is FQNEAQ (reference sequence). V lost 1 base to trimming and J lost 3 bases, with 15 bases between them. The CDR3 runs 17 residues. The DNA for the CDR3 is TGTGCCAGCAGCTTAGGACGAGGGGCGCCGGACACCGGGGAGCTGTTTTTT. Its translation: CASSLGRGAPDTGELFF.

This clone has at least ten counts. V is TRBV29-1 and J is TRBJ2-1, with 11 bases fitting TRBD2. With 4 bases clipped from V and 7 bases from J, the junction kept 6 bases outside the gene matches. Looked up from germline, CDR1 is SQVTM and CDR2 is ANQGSEA. CDR3 size: 14 residues. The CDR3 DNA reads as TGCAGCGTTGTCACTAGCGGGAGTAGAAATGAGCAGTTCTTC. The encoded protein is CSVVTSGSRNEQFF.

This chain connects TRBV4-2 to TRBJ2-2; tentatively, D is TRBD2 (6 bases). V shed 6 bases and J shed 5 bases, with 16 bases lying between them. The CDR3 runs 15 residues. Germline V CDR1 and CDR2: LGHNA, YNFKEQ. The CDR3 sequence: CASRLASAETGELFF. In DNA, the CDR3 is TGTGCCAGCAGGCTCGCTAGCGCGGAAACCGGGGAGCTGTTTTTT.

The table lists this clone with many counts. This sequence joins TRBV3-1 and TRBJ2-7, with 10 bases fitting TRBD1. Germline-derived CDR1 and CDR2 are LGHDT and YNNKEL (reference sequence). The V and J ends lost 4 bases and 6 bases, in that order; junction bases with no gene match: 3. This CDR3 has 13 amino acids. The CDR3 reads CASSRQGAGEQYF. The CDR3 coding sequence is TGTGCCAGCAGCCGACAGGGGGCGGGCGAGCAGTACTTC.

The chain has TRBV20-1 and TRBJ1-6, with D uncertain. Trimming left V 1 base short and J 10 bases short, with 11 bases between. CDR3 length: 13 amino acids. The germline V gene encodes CDR1 DFQATT and CDR2 SNEGSKA (reference sequence). In DNA, the CDR3 is TGCAGTGCTAGAGCCCGGGGAGGGTCACCCCTCCACTTT. Amino acids: CSARARGGSPLHF.

Relative to its sample, this clone is medium-sized. CDR3 in amino acids: CASSYSKGGQPLNTEAFF. The DNA for the CDR3 is TGTGCCAGCAGTTACTCGAAGGGGGGACAGCCACTGAACACTGAAGCTTTCTTT. The chain carries TRBV6-6 and TRBJ1-1, with 7 bases aligning to TRBD1. The CDR3 is 18 residues long. The V segment lost 0 bases and the J segment 0 bases; nucleotides outside the gene matches: 10. Looked up from germline, CDR1 is MNHNY and CDR2 is SVGAGI (reference sequence).

This clone appeared once. V is TRBV11-3 and J is TRBJ2-7; 12 nucleotides match TRBD2. The CDR3 consists of 15 residues. CDR1 is SGHNT, CDR2 YENEEA, per germline. Germline trimming cut 5 bases from V and 6 bases from J; bases unmatched to any gene: 8. The CDR3, as DNA: TGTGCCAGCAGCATAACCGGGACTAGCGGGTCCGAGCAGTACTTC. This encodes CASSITGTSGSEQYF.